This entry features one T cell receptor (beta chain) sequence. Patients at the Seattle site were enrolled during active infection and followed longitudinally. The data are from a study of blood T cell repertoires in COVID-19. Study in general: The study drew acute and convalescent COVID-19 samples from the United States, Italy and Spain. Nucleic acid was either cDNA or gDNA, and it came from T cells, B-cell-depleted T cells, or PBMCs.

Trimming pared 6 bases from V and 7 bases from J, leaving 18 bases between. From germline, CDR1 is MNHNS and CDR2 SASEGT. The CDR3 consists of 14 residues. Per the original methods: How many nucleated cells were present was estimated from reference gene primer amplification. Profiled with immunoSEQ multiplex PCR; TCRdb holds only in-frame clones, not every one. V, J and clone size were drawn from that table, and D and trimming were deduced from the DNA. This sample carries approximately 300,000 clones, about 90% of them seen once, and the ten largest clones take roughly 6.3%. This clonotype originated in a woman aged 45-65 years with COVID-19, enrolled during active disease. The sequencing sample was made of peripheral blood. The chain couples TRBV6-1 to TRBJ1-1, with D unclear. CDR3 sequence: CASSPLGSRSEAFF. The CDR3 bases are TGTGCCAGCAGCCCCCTCGGGTCAAGGAGTGAAGCTTTCTTT.